This note documents a single TCR beta chain sequence. This entry comes from a study of blood T cell repertoires in COVID-19. The protocol was immunoSEQ multiplex PCR, while the TCRdb copy is restricted to in-frame clones and leaves out a portion. This table has 200,000 or so clones, over 75% appearing once. The receptor was derived from a woman in her twenties or thirties who had been exposed to COVID-19. Sequencing was performed on PBMCs or T cells enriched from blood (not recorded which).

CDR3 loop: CASSLIPATNEKLFF. Here the CDR3 DNA reads TGTGCCAGCAGCTTAATTCCCGCAACTAATGAAAAACTGTTTTTT. The chain couples TRBV7-3 to TRBJ1-4, with unresolved D. The V end lost 1 base, the J end lost 0 bases, and 6 bases lay between the germline ends. The CDR3 extends over 15 amino acids. Looked up from germline, CDR1 is SGHTA and CDR2 is FQGTGA.